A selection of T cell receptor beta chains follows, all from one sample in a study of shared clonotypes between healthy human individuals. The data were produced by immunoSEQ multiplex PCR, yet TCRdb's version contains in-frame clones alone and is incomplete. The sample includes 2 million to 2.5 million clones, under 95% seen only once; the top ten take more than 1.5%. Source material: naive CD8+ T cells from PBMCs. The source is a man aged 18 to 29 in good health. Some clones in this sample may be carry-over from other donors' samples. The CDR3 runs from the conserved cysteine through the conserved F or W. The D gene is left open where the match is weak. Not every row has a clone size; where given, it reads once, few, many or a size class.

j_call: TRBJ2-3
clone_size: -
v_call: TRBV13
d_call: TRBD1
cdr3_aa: CASSRTGGIKDTQYF
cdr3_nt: TGTGCCAGCAGCCGGACAGGGGGCATCAAAGATACGCAGTATTTT

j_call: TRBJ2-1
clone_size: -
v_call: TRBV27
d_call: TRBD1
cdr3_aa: CASSSGTGDYNEQFF
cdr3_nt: TGTGCCAGCAGCTCCGGGACAGGGGACTACAATGAGCAGTTCTTC

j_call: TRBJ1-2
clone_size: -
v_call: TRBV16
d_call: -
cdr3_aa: CASSQSPWGAEGYTF
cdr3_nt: TGTGCCAGCAGCCAATCGCCTTGGGGGGCGGAAGGCTACACCTTC

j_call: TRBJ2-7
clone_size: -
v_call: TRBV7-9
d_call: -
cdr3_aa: CASSLAGAGTYEQYF
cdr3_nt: TGTGCCAGCAGCTTAGCCGGGGCGGGAACCTACGAGCAGTACTTC

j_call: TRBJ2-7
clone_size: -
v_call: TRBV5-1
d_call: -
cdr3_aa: CASSLGLGYEQYF
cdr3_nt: TGCGCCAGCAGCTTGGGACTAGGCTACGAGCAGTACTTC

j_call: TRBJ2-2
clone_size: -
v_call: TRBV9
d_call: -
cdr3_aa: CASSSGPGGELFF
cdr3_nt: TGTGCCAGCAGCTCAGGCCCGGGCGGGGAGCTGTTTTTT

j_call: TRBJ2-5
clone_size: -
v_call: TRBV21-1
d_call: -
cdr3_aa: CASRSTGQETQYF
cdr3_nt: TGTGCCAGCAGGAGTACAGGACAAGAGACCCAGTACTTC

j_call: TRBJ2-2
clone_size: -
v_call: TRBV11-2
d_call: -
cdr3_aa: CASSLLGGELFF
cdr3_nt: TGTGCCAGCAGCCTATTAGGGGGGGAGCTGTTTTTT

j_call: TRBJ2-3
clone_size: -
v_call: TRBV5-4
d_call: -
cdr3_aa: CASSLRASSDTQYF
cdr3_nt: TGTGCCAGCAGCTTGAGGGCTAGCTCAGATACGCAGTATTTT

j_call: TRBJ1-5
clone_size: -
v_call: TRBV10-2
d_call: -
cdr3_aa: CASSDGSYSNQPQHF
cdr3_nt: TGCGCCAGCAGCGACGGAAGTTATAGCAATCAGCCCCAGCATTTT

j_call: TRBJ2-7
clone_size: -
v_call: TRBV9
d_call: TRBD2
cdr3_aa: CASSRKGLAGGEQYF
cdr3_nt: TGTGCCAGCAGCCGTAAAGGACTAGCGGGAGGCGAGCAGTACTTC

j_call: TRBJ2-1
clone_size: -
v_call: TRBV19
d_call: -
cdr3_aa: CASSINGVAAYNEQFF
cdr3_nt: TGTGCCAGTAGTATAAACGGGGTAGCGGCATACAATGAGCAGTTCTTC

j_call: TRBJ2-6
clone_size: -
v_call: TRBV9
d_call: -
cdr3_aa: CASSSPGHHPGGANVLTF
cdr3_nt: TGTGCCAGCAGCTCCCCCGGACACCACCCCGGTGGGGCCAACGTCCTGACTTTC

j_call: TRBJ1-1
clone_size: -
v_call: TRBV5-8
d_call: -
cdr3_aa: CASSLTGGNTEAFF
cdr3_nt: TGTGCCAGCAGCTTAACTGGGGGGAACACTGAAGCTTTCTTT

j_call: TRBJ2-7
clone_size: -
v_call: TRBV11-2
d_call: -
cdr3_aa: CASSLGVPGHEQYF
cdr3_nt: TGTGCCAGCAGCTTAGGGGTCCCCGGTCACGAGCAGTACTTC

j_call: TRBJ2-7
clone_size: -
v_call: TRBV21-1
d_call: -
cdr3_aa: CASSTEGADAYEQYF
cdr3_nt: TGTGCCAGCAGCACTGAGGGGGCGGACGCCTACGAGCAGTACTTC

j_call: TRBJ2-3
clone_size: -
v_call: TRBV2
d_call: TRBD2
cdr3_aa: CATKRLAGSTDTQYF
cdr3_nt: TGTGCCACCAAGAGACTAGCGGGGAGCACAGATACGCAGTATTTT

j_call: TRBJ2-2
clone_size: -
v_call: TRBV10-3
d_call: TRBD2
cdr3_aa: CAIRAGGLASLNTGELFF
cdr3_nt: TGTGCCATCAGGGCCGGGGGACTAGCGTCTCTCAACACCGGGGAGCTGTTTTTT

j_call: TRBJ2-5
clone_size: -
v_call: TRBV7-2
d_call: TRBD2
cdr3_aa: CASSLAVLAVQETQYF
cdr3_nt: TGTGCCAGCAGCTTAGCGGTCCTAGCGGTCCAAGAGACCCAGTACTTC

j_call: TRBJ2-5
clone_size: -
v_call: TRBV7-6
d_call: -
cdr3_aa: CASSLAKSARETQYF
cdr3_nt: TGTGCCAGCAGCTTAGCGAAATCGGCCCGGGAGACCCAGTACTTC

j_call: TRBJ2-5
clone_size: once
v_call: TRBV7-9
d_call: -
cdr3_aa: CASSLAIGGGETQYF
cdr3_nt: TGTGCCAGCAGCTTAGCTATTGGAGGCGGGGAGACCCAGTACTTC

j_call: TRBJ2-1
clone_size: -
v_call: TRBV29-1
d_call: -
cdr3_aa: CSVWRGNEQFF
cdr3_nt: TGCAGCGTTTGGAGGGGGAATGAGCAGTTCTTC

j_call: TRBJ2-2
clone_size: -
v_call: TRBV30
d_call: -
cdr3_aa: CAWSVVGNTGELFF
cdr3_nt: TGTGCCTGGAGTGTAGTGGGGAACACCGGGGAGCTGTTTTTT

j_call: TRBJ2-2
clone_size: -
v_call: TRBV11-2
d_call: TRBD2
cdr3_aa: CASERGWEAGELFF
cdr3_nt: TGTGCCAGCGAGCGGGGCTGGGAGGCCGGGGAGCTGTTTTTT

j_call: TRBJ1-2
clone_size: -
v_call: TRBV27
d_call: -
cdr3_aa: CASSSDLHHPDPLYGYTF
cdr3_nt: TGTGCCAGCAGTTCCGATCTACACCACCCAGATCCCCTCTATGGCTACACCTTC

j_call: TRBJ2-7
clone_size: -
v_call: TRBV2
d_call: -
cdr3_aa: CASSLVEQYF
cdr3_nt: TGTGCCAGCAGTCTGGTAGAGCAGTACTTC

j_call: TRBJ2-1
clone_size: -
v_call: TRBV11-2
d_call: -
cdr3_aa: CASRPRGPGNNEQFF
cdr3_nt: TGTGCCAGCAGACCCCGAGGACCGGGAAACAATGAGCAGTTCTTC

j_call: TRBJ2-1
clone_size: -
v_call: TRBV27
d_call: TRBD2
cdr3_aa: CASGKGTSGSNEQFF
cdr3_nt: TGTGCCAGCGGCAAGGGGACTAGCGGGAGTAATGAGCAGTTCTTC

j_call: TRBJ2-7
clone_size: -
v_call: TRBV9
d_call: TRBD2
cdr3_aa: CASSVERTSGSYEQYF
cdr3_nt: TGTGCCAGCAGCGTAGAGCGGACTAGCGGGAGCTACGAGCAGTACTTC

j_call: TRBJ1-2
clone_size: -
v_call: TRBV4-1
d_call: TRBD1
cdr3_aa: CASSHQGGDYGYTF
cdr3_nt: TGCGCCAGCAGCCACCAGGGGGGTGACTATGGCTACACCTTC

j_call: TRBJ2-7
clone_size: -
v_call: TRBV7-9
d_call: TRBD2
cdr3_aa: CASFPKLAGDLFGEQYF
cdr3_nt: TGTGCCAGCTTCCCGAAATTAGCGGGAGACCTGTTCGGCGAGCAGTACTTC

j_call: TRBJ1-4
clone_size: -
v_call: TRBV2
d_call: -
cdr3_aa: CASSDSRPEKLFF
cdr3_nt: TGTGCCAGCAGTGACAGTAGACCTGAAAAACTGTTTTTT

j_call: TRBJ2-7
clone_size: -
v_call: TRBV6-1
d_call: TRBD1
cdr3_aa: CASSELDRAYEQYF
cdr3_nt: TGTGCCAGCAGTGAGTTGGACAGGGCCTACGAGCAGTACTTC

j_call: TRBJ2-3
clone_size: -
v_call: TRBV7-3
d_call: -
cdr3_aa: CASSLGFGSTDTQYF
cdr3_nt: TGTGCCAGCAGCTTAGGGTTCGGTAGCACAGATACGCAGTATTTT

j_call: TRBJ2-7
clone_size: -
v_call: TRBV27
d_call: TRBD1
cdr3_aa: CASSLRQGFYEQYF
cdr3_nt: TGTGCCAGCAGTTTGAGACAGGGGTTCTACGAGCAGTACTTC

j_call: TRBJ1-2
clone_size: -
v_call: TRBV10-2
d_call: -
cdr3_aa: CASSGQDLSGYTF
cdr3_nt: TGCGCCAGTAGCGGGCAGGACCTAAGTGGCTACACCTTC

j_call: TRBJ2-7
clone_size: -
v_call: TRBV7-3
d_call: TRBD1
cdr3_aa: CASSPGGTGRYEQYF
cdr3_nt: TGTGCCAGCAGCCCCGGCGGGACAGGGCGTTACGAGCAGTACTTC

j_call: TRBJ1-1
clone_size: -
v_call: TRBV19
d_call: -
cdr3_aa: CASSLSRSTEAFF
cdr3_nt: TGTGCCAGCTCGCTCAGTCGGAGCACTGAAGCTTTCTTT

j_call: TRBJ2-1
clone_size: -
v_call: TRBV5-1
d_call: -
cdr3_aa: CASTLEGWNEQFF
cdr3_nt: TGCGCCAGCACGCTAGAGGGGTGGAATGAGCAGTTCTTC

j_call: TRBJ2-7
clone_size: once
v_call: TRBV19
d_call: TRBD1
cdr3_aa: CASSLGADRGLHEQYF
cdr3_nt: TGTGCCAGTAGCTTAGGGGCGGACAGGGGTCTCCACGAGCAGTACTTC

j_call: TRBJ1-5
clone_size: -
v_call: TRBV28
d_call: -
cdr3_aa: CASRVQGGNQPQHF
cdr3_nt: TGTGCCAGCAGGGTACAGGGAGGGAATCAGCCCCAGCATTTT

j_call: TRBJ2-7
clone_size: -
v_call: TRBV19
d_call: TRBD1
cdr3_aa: CASSRRDRVHEQYF
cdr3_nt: TGTGCCAGTAGTAGACGGGACAGGGTACACGAGCAGTACTTC

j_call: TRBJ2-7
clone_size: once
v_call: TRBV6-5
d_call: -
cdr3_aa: CASSYSIWESHYEQYF
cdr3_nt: TGTGCCAGCAGTTACTCGATATGGGAGTCCCACTACGAGCAGTACTTC

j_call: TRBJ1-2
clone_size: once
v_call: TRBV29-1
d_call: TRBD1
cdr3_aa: CSVETGGGYGYTF
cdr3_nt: TGCAGCGTAGAGACAGGGGGCGGCTATGGCTACACCTTC

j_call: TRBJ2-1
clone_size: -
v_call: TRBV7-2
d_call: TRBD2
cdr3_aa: CASGAAGGPNNEQFF
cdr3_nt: TGTGCCAGCGGAGCAGCGGGAGGTCCGAACAATGAGCAGTTCTTC

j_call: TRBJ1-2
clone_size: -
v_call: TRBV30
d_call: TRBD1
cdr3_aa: CAWGPGTASGYTF
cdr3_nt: TGTGCCTGGGGGCCCGGGACAGCAAGTGGCTACACCTTC

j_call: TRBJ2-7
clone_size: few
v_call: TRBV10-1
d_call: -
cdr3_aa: CASSESHSSYEQYF
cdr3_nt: TGCGCCAGCAGTGAGTCGCACAGCTCCTACGAGCAGTACTTC

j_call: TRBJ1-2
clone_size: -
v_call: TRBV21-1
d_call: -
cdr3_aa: CASSKFGAEDGYTF
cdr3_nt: TGTGCCAGCAGCAAATTCGGGGCCGAGGACGGCTACACCTTC

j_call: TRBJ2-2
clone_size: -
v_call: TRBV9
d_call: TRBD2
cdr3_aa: CASSEPTSGRTGELFF
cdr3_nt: TGTGCCAGCAGCGAACCGACTAGCGGGAGAACCGGGGAGCTGTTTTTT

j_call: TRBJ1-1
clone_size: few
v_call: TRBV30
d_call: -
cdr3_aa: CAWRKSDINTEAFF
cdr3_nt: TGTGCCTGGAGGAAATCGGACATCAACACTGAAGCTTTCTTT

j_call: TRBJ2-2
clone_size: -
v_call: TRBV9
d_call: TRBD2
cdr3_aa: CASSVGLAATGELFF
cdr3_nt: TGTGCCAGCAGCGTAGGACTAGCTGCTACCGGGGAGCTGTTTTTT

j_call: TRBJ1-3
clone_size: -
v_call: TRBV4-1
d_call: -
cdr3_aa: CASSQTVLTGNTIYF
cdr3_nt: TGCGCCAGCAGCCAAACAGTTCTTACTGGAAACACCATATATTTT

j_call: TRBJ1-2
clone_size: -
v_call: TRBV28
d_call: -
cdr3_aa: CASSIARGEGYTF
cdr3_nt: TGTGCCAGCAGCATAGCCAGGGGCGAGGGCTACACCTTC

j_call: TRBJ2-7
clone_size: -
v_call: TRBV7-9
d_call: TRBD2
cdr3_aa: CASSSSGSSPYEQYF
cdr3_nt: TGTGCCAGCAGCTCGAGCGGGAGTAGCCCCTACGAGCAGTACTTC

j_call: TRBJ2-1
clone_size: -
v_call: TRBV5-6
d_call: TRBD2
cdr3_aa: CASSLELAGYNEQFF
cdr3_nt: TGTGCCAGCAGCTTGGAACTAGCGGGGTACAATGAGCAGTTCTTC